The clone carrying this TCR beta chain ranks as medium-sized. Its target is unknown. The data were obtained in a study of liver allograft versus peripheral blood T cells. Study overall: Graft-liver T cell receptor repertoires were compared against recipient peripheral blood repertoires.

Study results and limitations: Peripheral blood repertoires reportedly differed from the T cell receptor repertoires found inside liver allografts.

This CDR3 has 17 residues. Germline V gene data show CDR1 as LNHDA and CDR2 as SQIVND (reference sequence). V was pared by 3 bases and J by 0 bases, with 15 bases between. TCRdb passed the reads through MiXCR, listing each CDR3 protein once. The sample records around 11,000 distinct CDR3 sequences, about 23% being singletons. This clonotype originated in a human patient who had a liver transplant. Certain T cells may be donor cells from the graft. The chain couples TRBV19 to TRBJ1-5; TRBD1 is a possible D gene (5 bases). CDR3 sequence reads: CASSIHTGDNSNQPQHF. In DNA, the CDR3 is TGTGCCAGTAGTATCCACACAGGTGACAATAGCAATCAGCCCCAGCATTTT.